This T cell receptor (beta chain) was found in a study of T cell repertoires in cytomegalovirus infection (dated by TCRdb to about 2019). In the study overall: Alongside well-studied HLA-B-restricted epitopes, the peptide stimulations were aimed at recently identified HLA-C-restricted CMV epitopes, whose presentation resists viral immunomodulation. Donor HLA type was relevant to the analysis, as public TCR beta signatures indicated carriage of CMV infection together with the matching HLA type.

With respect to this clonotype: The antigen it recognizes is unknown. No qualities accompany the bases; no much larger clone lies one base away.

TCRdb shows the sequencer as Illumina HiSeq 1500. TCRdb ran its own pipeline on the public reads, namely fastp trimming at Q25 and MiXCR clone calling, and kept in-frame beta chains. CDR3 protein sequences are deduplicated, and each keeps its most common genes and DNA. This sample holds roughly 70,000 distinct CDR3 sequences; roughly 20% were observed only once. The leading ten clones occupy 55% to 75% of the sample. The germline V gene yields MNHEY for CDR1 and SVGEGT for CDR2. The CDR3 spans 11 residues, from the cysteine through the phenylalanine. The retained sequence is limited to the CDR3, 33 bases, with the frame set at the first base. V loses 2 bases, J loses 4 bases, and the germline ends lie 1 base apart. General study outcomes and caveats: In both this cohort and an independent approximately 400-donor cohort, the cumulative frequency of public TCR beta family members distinguished carriers of CMV infection plus the relevant HLA type. The ex vivo response was dominated by HLA-C-restricted CMV-specific TCR beta clonotypes, and the single most frequent clonotype in two of eight donors was supplied by these HLA-C-restricted clonotypes.

The sample's treatment or condition label is to be understood as: in vitro stimulation with specific CMV peptide epitopes to enrich CMV-specific T cells. The chain was built from TRBV6-2 or TRBV6-3 and TRBJ2-3; the D gene cannot be resolved reliably. The source material was CD8+ T cells from cultured PBMCs, sampled from culture after CMV antigen stimulation. The TCR was taken from a human donor in good health (CMV status not recorded). Some clones in this sample may be carry-over from other donors' samples. The CDR3 region: CASSYPDTQYF. At the DNA level, the sequence is TGTGCCAGCAGTTACCCAGATACGCAGTATTTT.